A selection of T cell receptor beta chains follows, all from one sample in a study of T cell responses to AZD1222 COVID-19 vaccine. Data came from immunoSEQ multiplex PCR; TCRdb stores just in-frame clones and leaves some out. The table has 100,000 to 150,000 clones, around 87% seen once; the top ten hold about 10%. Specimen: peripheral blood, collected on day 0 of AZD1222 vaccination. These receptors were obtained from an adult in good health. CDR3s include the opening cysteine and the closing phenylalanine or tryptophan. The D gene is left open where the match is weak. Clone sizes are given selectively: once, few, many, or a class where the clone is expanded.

CDR3aa: CASSPDIQNEKLFF; CDR3nt: TGCGCCAGCAGCCCGGACATACAAAATGAAAAACTGTTTTTT; d_gene: NA; abundance: NA; j_gene: TRBJ1-4; v_gene: TRBV5-1
CDR3aa: CSASHGRGYEQYF; CDR3nt: TGCAGTGCTAGTCACGGCAGGGGGTACGAGCAGTACTTC; d_gene: TRBD1; abundance: NA; j_gene: TRBJ2-7; v_gene: TRBV20-1
CDR3aa: CASSWRDLGYNTEAFF; CDR3nt: TGCGCCAGCAGCTGGAGGGATCTAGGATATAACACTGAAGCTTTCTTT; d_gene: NA; abundance: NA; j_gene: TRBJ1-1; v_gene: TRBV5-1
CDR3aa: CASTYGLDNYEQYF; CDR3nt: TGTGCCAGTACATACGGACTAGATAACTACGAGCAGTACTTC; d_gene: TRBD2; abundance: NA; j_gene: TRBJ2-7; v_gene: TRBV28
CDR3aa: CAWILMGGAFF; CDR3nt: TGTGCCTGGATTTTGATGGGGGGAGCTTTCTTT; d_gene: NA; abundance: NA; j_gene: TRBJ1-1; v_gene: TRBV30
CDR3aa: CASSTTAGGDYNSPLHF; CDR3nt: TGTGCCAGCTCCACCACAGCGGGGGGGGATTATAATTCACCCCTCCACTTT; d_gene: NA; abundance: once; j_gene: TRBJ1-6; v_gene: TRBV18
CDR3aa: CATSSREALNTEAFF; CDR3nt: TGTGCCACCAGCAGCAGGGAGGCCTTGAACACTGAAGCTTTCTTT; d_gene: NA; abundance: NA; j_gene: TRBJ1-1; v_gene: TRBV15
CDR3aa: CASSLRRGGTEAFF; CDR3nt: TGTGCCAGCAGTTTAAGAAGGGGGGGGACTGAAGCTTTCTTT; d_gene: NA; abundance: NA; j_gene: TRBJ1-1; v_gene: TRBV28
CDR3aa: CAWSDPHEQYF; CDR3nt: TGTGCCTGGAGCGACCCCCACGAGCAGTACTTC; d_gene: NA; abundance: NA; j_gene: TRBJ2-7; v_gene: TRBV30
CDR3aa: CASSLVVDTQYF; CDR3nt: TGTGCCAGCAGCTTGGTGGTAGATACGCAGTATTTT; d_gene: NA; abundance: NA; j_gene: TRBJ2-3; v_gene: TRBV5-6
CDR3aa: CSVGTGAYEQYF; CDR3nt: TGCAGCGTTGGGACAGGGGCCTACGAGCAGTACTTC; d_gene: TRBD1; abundance: NA; j_gene: TRBJ2-7; v_gene: TRBV29-1
CDR3aa: CASSPGRVLEYF; CDR3nt: TGTGCCAGCAGCCCCGGGAGGGTACTAGAGTACTTC; d_gene: TRBD2; abundance: once; j_gene: TRBJ2-7; v_gene: TRBV28
CDR3aa: CASSQGGGGVYEQYF; CDR3nt: TGTGCCAGCAGCCAAGGTGGGGGGGGAGTCTACGAGCAGTACTTC; d_gene: TRBD2; abundance: NA; j_gene: TRBJ2-7; v_gene: TRBV3-1/TRBV3-2
CDR3aa: CAWSAQDLNEQFF; CDR3nt: TGTGCCTGGAGTGCCCAAGATCTCAATGAGCAGTTCTTC; d_gene: NA; abundance: NA; j_gene: TRBJ2-1; v_gene: TRBV30
CDR3aa: CASSLGGRGYEQYF; CDR3nt: TGTGCCAGCAGCTTAGGAGGCAGAGGGTACGAGCAGTACTTC; d_gene: NA; abundance: NA; j_gene: TRBJ2-7; v_gene: TRBV7-2
CDR3aa: CASSGGWGYTF; CDR3nt: TGTGCCAGCAGTGGTGGTTGGGGCTACACCTTC; d_gene: NA; abundance: NA; j_gene: TRBJ1-2; v_gene: TRBV27
CDR3aa: CASSALTRDNEQFF; CDR3nt: TGCGCCAGCAGCGCCCTAACTAGAGACAATGAGCAGTTCTTC; d_gene: NA; abundance: NA; j_gene: TRBJ2-1; v_gene: TRBV5-1
CDR3aa: CASSLEGYFGYTF; CDR3nt: TGTGCCAGCAGCTTGGAGGGTTACTTTGGCTACACCTTC; d_gene: NA; abundance: NA; j_gene: TRBJ1-2; v_gene: TRBV5-4
CDR3aa: CASSQVVGNTEAFF; CDR3nt: TGTGCCAGCAGCCAAGTGGTCGGGAACACTGAAGCTTTCTTT; d_gene: NA; abundance: NA; j_gene: TRBJ1-1; v_gene: TRBV4-2
CDR3aa: CASSPLDPGNGNTIYF; CDR3nt: TGTGCCAGCTCACCATTAGATCCGGGAAATGGAAACACCATATATTTT; d_gene: NA; abundance: NA; j_gene: TRBJ1-3; v_gene: TRBV18
CDR3aa: CASSRSRLPTENTQYF; CDR3nt: TGCGCCAGCAGTCGGAGCCGGCTACCAACGGAAAATACGCAGTATTTT; d_gene: NA; abundance: NA; j_gene: TRBJ2-3; v_gene: TRBV4-3
CDR3aa: CASGGHGGHNSPLHF; CDR3nt: TGTGCCAGCGGAGGTCACGGGGGCCATAATTCACCCCTCCACTTT; d_gene: NA; abundance: NA; j_gene: TRBJ1-6; v_gene: TRBV27
CDR3aa: CASSETGGNGYTF; CDR3nt: TGTGCCAGCAGTGAAACGGGAGGGAATGGCTACACCTTC; d_gene: NA; abundance: few; j_gene: TRBJ1-2; v_gene: TRBV2
CDR3aa: CASRQAAGELFF; CDR3nt: TGTGCCAGCAGGCAAGCAGCCGGGGAGCTGTTTTTT; d_gene: NA; abundance: NA; j_gene: TRBJ2-2; v_gene: TRBV27